The 7 T cell receptor beta chains in this list originate from one sample, sequenced in a study of blood T cell repertoires in COVID-19. Libraries were prepared by immunoSEQ multiplex PCR; TCRdb keeps only in-frame clonotypes and omits some of them. The sample lists under 200,000 clones, roughly 81% occurring once. Sequencing was performed on peripheral blood. Receptor source: an elderly woman with COVID-19, enrolled during active disease.

This rearrangement joins TRBV5-1 to TRBJ2-5; 8 positions match TRBD2. Germline values: CDR1 SGHRS, CDR2 YFSETQ. V shed 4 bases, J shed 2 bases, and the junction held 7 bases outside the gene matches. CDR3 length equals 15 residues. The CDR3 nucleotides read TGCGCCAGCAGCCCCACAGCGGGAGATCAAGAGACCCAGTACTTC. Translation: CASSPTAGDQETQYF.

This clone was picked up a small number of times. This chain connects TRBV10-3 to TRBJ1-1; 9 positions match TRBD1. After removal of 4 bases from V and 5 bases from J, the junction contained 2 bases not matched to a gene. CDR1 ENHRY and CDR2 SYGVKD come from the germline V gene. The CDR3 is 13 residues long. The CDR3 DNA follows: TGTGCCATCAGTGGACAGGGGGTAACTGAAGCTTTCTTT. Protein sequence: CAISGQGVTEAFF.

The V and J genes are TRBV5-8 and TRBJ1-6, with D possibly matching TRBD1 (5 bases). Germline V gene data show CDR1 as SGHTS and CDR2 as YDEGEE. The CDR3 totals 15 residues. The V end lost 4 bases, the J end lost 2 bases, and 10 bases lay between the germline ends. CDR3 sequence: CASSRGTTYNSPLHF. CDR3 in DNA: TGTGCCAGCAGCCGGGGGACTACCTATAATTCACCCCTCCACTTT.

The V call is TRBV5-6, the J call TRBJ2-7, with 8 bases fitting TRBD1. The CDR3 contains 13 residues. V shed 5 bases, J shed 0 bases, and the junction held 1 base outside the gene matches. Germline-derived CDR1 and CDR2 are SGHDT and YYEEEE. CDR3 nucleotides: TGTGCCAGCAGTACAGGGGGCTCCTACGAGCAGTACTTC. It codes for CASSTGGSYEQYF.

The chain combines TRBV6-2 or TRBV6-3 with TRBJ2-7, with a tentative D call TRBD2 (6 bases). CDR1 and CDR2 (germline): MNHEY, SVGEGT. V was shortened by 3 bases and J by 0 bases, with 12 bases between the two germline ends. CDR3 length: 15 amino acids. The CDR3 DNA is TGTGCCAGCAGTTATCTGGGCGGGATCTCCTACGAGCAGTACTTC. This translates into CASSYLGGISYEQYF.

The chain recombines TRBV10-3 with TRBJ1-5; a weak D match, TRBD1 (5 bases). V was pared by 2 bases and J by 6 bases, with 14 bases between. The CDR3 consists of 15 residues. Germline assignment: CDR1 ENHRY and CDR2 SYGVKD. The DNA of the CDR3 is TGTGCCATCAGTGAGATGGGGGACTTAGGTCAGCCCCAGCATTTT. Translation gives CAISEMGDLGQPQHF.

This chain connects TRBV6-2 or TRBV6-3 to TRBJ1-6; no firm D call. The CDR3 has 16 amino acids. The V gene's germline CDR1 is MNHEY and CDR2 SVGEGT. The V end was cut by 5 bases, the J end by 0 bases, with 11 bases between. The chain's CDR3 is CASSNLLSSYNSPLHF. In DNA form, the CDR3 reads TGTGCCAGCAGTAACCTCCTGAGCTCCTATAATTCACCCCTCCACTTT.